This T cell receptor beta chain appears in the sequencing data of a study of T cell repertoires in cytomegalovirus infection. On the study more broadly: Shared public TCR beta signatures pointed to both CMV infection and a matching HLA type. Findings of the study overall: Cumulative public TCR beta family frequency identified carriers of CMV plus the relevant HLA. The response measured ex vivo was dominated by TCR beta clonotypes (HLA-C-restricted and CMV-specific).

MiXCR was run by TCRdb on the reads, yielding one entry per CDR3 protein. The table includes hundreds of thousands of distinct CDR3 sequences, less than 35% detected once. Of note for this clonotype: What it recognizes is unknown.

Sequencing was performed on cultured CD8+ T cells from PBMCs, taken from culture after CMV antigen stimulation. This TCR was sampled from a human donor in good health (CMV status not recorded). Some clones in this sample may be carry-over from other donors' samples.

This CDR3 reads CASSIGGDTQYF. In DNA form, the CDR3 reads TGTGCCAGTAGTATTGGGGGGGATACGCAGTATTTT. This sequence joins TRBV19 and TRBJ2-3, with D perhaps TRBD2 (6 bases). Germline CDR1 reads LNHDA; CDR2 reads SQIVND (reference sequence). This CDR3 comprises 12 residues. The V and J ends lost 3 bases and 6 bases respectively, with 7 bases between them.